The T cell receptor delta chain under discussion was sequenced for a study of gamma-delta chains in newborns, infants, children. Overall study context: Innate gammadelta T cells reportedly expand polyclonally right after birth, driven by microbial exposure, per the title.

The CDR3 covers 18 residues. V lost 0 bases and J lost 0; bases outside the gene matches: 6. Per the germline V gene, CDR1 is TSWWSYY and CDR2 is QGS. TCRdb re-analyzed the reads via CATT. The sample includes thousands of delta-chain clones, roughly 15% of them seen just once. This clone was seen only a few times. The TCR sequence derives from a child who was a newborn, infant or young child, either healthy, febrile or measles-vaccinated (not recorded which). The chain employs TRDV1 and TRDJ2; 8 bases fit TRDD3. Sequenced here: blood, sampled at baseline. The DNA of the CDR3 is TGTGCTCTTGGGGAACTAAGGGGGATAGGGACTTTGACAGCACAACTCTTCTTT. It yields the protein CALGELRGIGTLTAQLFF.